Below are 13 T cell receptor beta chains sequenced from a single sample in a study of tumor-infiltrating lymphocytes in oesophageal squamous cell carcinoma. Each CDR3 protein is one row after TCRdb ran MiXCR on the PCR reads. The top ten clones hold less than 45% of a sample with 21,000 or so distinct CDR3 sequences, less than 45% of them seen once. Sample: esophageal tumor tissue. These receptors came from a male donor with esophageal squamous cell carcinoma.

The sample holds many counts of this clonotype. This sequence joins TRBV28 and TRBJ1-2; TRBD1 matches at 7 bases. V lost 4 bases and J lost 8; bases outside the gene matches: 16. Germline assignment: CDR1 MDHEN and CDR2 SYDVKM. This CDR3 contains 16 residues. This CDR3 is CASSSPGGTDSGGYTF. In DNA form, the CDR3 reads TGTGCCAGCAGTTCGCCAGGGGGAACGGACTCTGGGGGCTACACCTTC.

In its sample, this clonotype was seen many times. Germline is not matched at one junction end, which may reflect a read error. The rearrangement joins TRBV12-3 or TRBV12-4 to TRBJ2-6; TRBD2 agrees at 10 bases. The length of the CDR3 is 12 residues. CDR3 protein: CASSHPEVAGGF. Written as DNA, the CDR3 is TGTGCCAGCAGTCACCCTGAGGTAGCGGGAGGATTC.

The V gene is TRBV7-2, the J gene TRBJ2-3; 8 bases line up with TRBD2. The J call may not be correct, given that the DNA end is closer to TRBJ2-7. CDR1 SGHTA and CDR2 FQGNSA come from the germline V gene. CDR3 size: 14 residues. The CDR3 loop reads CASSTQSGSYEQYF. The CDR3 DNA reads TGTGCCAGCAGCACCCAAAGCGGGAGTTACGAGCAGTACTTC.

The genes are TRBV5-1 and TRBJ2-1; TRBD1 aligns across 8 bases. The J call is uncertain, as TRBJ2-5 better fits the DNA end. The CDR3 runs 13 residues. CDR1 is SGHRS and CDR2 is YFSETQ in the germline V gene. In DNA, the CDR3 is TGCGCCAGCAGCTTGACCTTGGACAGGGCCCAGTACTTC. It encodes CASSLTLDRAQYF.

By share, this clonotype ranks as medium-sized. The chain carries TRBV7-6 and TRBJ2-7; TRBD2 might be the D (5 bases). Germline CDR1 SGHVS, CDR2 FNYEAQ. There are 12 residues in the CDR3. Trimming pared 4 bases from V and 7 bases from J, leaving 11 bases between. CDR3 loop: CASSSQEGEQYF. CDR3 DNA sequence: TGTGCCAGCAGCTCCCAAGAGGGAGAGCAGTACTTC.

The table lists this clonotype with many counts. CDR3 DNA sequence: TGTGCCAGCAGCTTGGGAGGGAGGCCCTACAATGAGCAGTTCTTC. Amino acid sequence: CASSLGGRPYNEQFF. The V gene is TRBV5-8, the J gene TRBJ2-1; the D gene is possibly TRBD2 (6 bases). The V gene's germline CDR1 is SGHTS and CDR2 YDEGEE. V lost 0 bases and J 2 bases, leaving 9 bases between the germline ends. This CDR3 comprises 15 residues.

There are many counts of this clonotype. The chain is built from TRBV7-9 and TRBJ2-5, with 9 bases fitting TRBD2. The CDR3 extends over 13 amino acids. V shed 5 bases, J shed 5 bases, and the junction held 3 bases outside the gene matches. Germline-derived CDR1 and CDR2 are SEHNR and FQNEAQ (reference sequence). The CDR3 nucleotides read TGTGCCAGCAGCCCCGGACTAGCGGAGACCCAGTACTTC. Translated: CASSPGLAETQYF.

This clonotype was seen a few times. The chain couples TRBV27 to TRBJ2-5; D possibly uses TRBD1 or TRBD2 (5 bases each). The germline V and J ends were trimmed by 0 bases and 5 bases, with 13 bases remaining between them. The CDR3 runs 15 residues. Germline CDR1 reads MNHEY; CDR2 reads SMNVEV (reference sequence). This CDR3 is CASSLSLGRGETQYF. CDR3 DNA: TGTGCCAGCAGTTTATCACTGGGGCGCGGGGAGACCCAGTACTTC.

The chain links TRBV10-3 to TRBJ2-3, with 8 bases aligning to TRBD1. The J call is in doubt because the DNA end fits TRBJ2-5 better. This CDR3 spans 13 amino acids. Germline assignment: CDR1 ENHRY and CDR2 SYGVKD. For the CDR3, the DNA is TGTGCCATCAGTGGGACAGGGAAAGAGACCCAGTACTTC. Translated: CAISGTGKETQYF.

By sample fraction, this clonotype is medium-sized. The genes are TRBV6-1 and TRBJ2-5, with TRBD1 identical over 7 bases. The germline CDR1 and CDR2 sequences are MNHNS and SASEGT. Germline trimming cut 6 bases from V and 3 bases from J; bases unmatched to any gene: 4. The length of the CDR3 is 13 residues. The DNA of the CDR3 is TGTGCCAGCAGAACCGGGACAGAAGAGACCCAGTACTTC. It codes for CASRTGTEETQYF.

This clonotype was observed a single time. Lacking the conserved final phenylalanine or tryptophan, this CDR3 likely reflects a read error. The limits of the CDR3 on the DNA are not certain, so only TCRdb's listed CDR3 is given. The chain is built from TRBV24-1 and TRBJ2-3; TRBD1 is the table's D call and was not checked against the DNA. The CDR3 is 22 residues long, counting both termini. Germline V lookup: CDR1 KGHDR, CDR2 SFDVKD. The CDR3 here is CATSDPGTGGAIGSYNEQFFGP.

This chain links TRBV10-3 with TRBJ2-2; maybe TRBD1 (5 bases). CDR1 and CDR2 (germline): ENHRY, SYGVKD. Trimming left V 10 bases short and J 6 bases short, with 12 bases between. The CDR3 consists of 12 residues. This CDR3 reads CATEPGSGELFF. The CDR3 DNA reads as TGTGCCACCGAACCAGGGTCCGGGGAGCTGTTTTTT.

The chain couples TRBV6-6 to TRBJ2-5; a possible D gene is TRBD2 (6 bases). This CDR3 comprises 15 residues. V was trimmed by 0 bases and J by 5 bases, leaving 13 bases between them. Germline CDR1 reads MNHNY; CDR2 reads SVGAGI (reference sequence). As DNA, the CDR3 is TGTGCCAGCAGTTACTCCGGGACGAGCGGGGAGACCCAGTACTTC. It encodes CASSYSGTSGETQYF.